What follows are 5 T cell receptor beta chains derived from one specimen sequenced in a study of regulatory T cells in long-lasting Graves disease. Arm-PCR of CDR3 regions and iRepertoire HTBI primers were used to build TCR beta libraries. TCRdb fed the multiplex PCR reads into MiXCR, producing one record per CDR3 protein. The sample carries approximately 270,000 distinct CDR3 sequences, approximately 18% recorded once. Indicated time point: newly diagnosed GD, antithyroid drugs for less than 3 months. Preparation of the TCR library used RNA extracted from PBMCs. These data are also associated with another study on T cells in Graves' hyperthyroidism and ophthalmopathy.

This material consisted of peripheral blood mononuclear cells (PBMCs), taken at new diagnosis, from a patient treated with antithyroid drugs. The receptor source for this set is a woman aged 25-40 years with Graves disease.

This clonotype was recorded at least ten times. The rearrangement joins TRBV29-1 to TRBJ2-1, with D perhaps assigned TRBD1 or TRBD2 (5 bases each). V lost 6 bases and J 0 bases, leaving 18 bases between the germline ends. The germline CDR1 and CDR2 sequences are SQVTM and ANQGSEA. The CDR3 is 16 residues long. The CDR3 nucleotides are TGCAGCGTCGCCGGTGGGTCGGGGCCCTCCTACAATGAGCAGTTCTTC. It codes for CSVAGGSGPSYNEQFF.

At least ten counts were recorded for this clonotype. This chain joins TRBV2 and TRBJ2-7, with D unresolved. CDR3 length: 12 amino acids. CDR1 and CDR2 from the germline V gene are SNHLY and FYNNEI. V lost 10 bases and J 2 bases, leaving 12 bases between the germline ends. CDR3 in DNA: TGTGCCACCGCCCCCTCACCCTACGAGCAGTACTTC. This sequence encodes CATAPSPYEQYF.

Of note for this clonotype: This sequence may be a read error, since a much larger clone differs from it by one base. V gene TRBV20-1 combines with J gene TRBJ2-5; a weak D match, TRBD2 (5 bases). Germline values: CDR1 DFQATT, CDR2 SNEGSKA (reference sequence). V was cut by 6 bases and J by 2 bases, with 10 bases left in between. This CDR3 has 12 residues. CDR3 protein: CSARTFQETQYF. CDR3 sequence (DNA): TGCAGTGCGAGGACTTTTCAAGAGACCCAGTACTTC.

This clonotype came up many times. CDR3 nucleotide sequence: TGTGCCAGCAGCCAAGGAGTTACTGAGAATGAGCAGTTCTTC. Residues: CASSQGVTENEQFF. V usage is TRBV3-1 and J usage is TRBJ2-1; D gene ambiguous. The CDR3 sequence is 14 residues long. Germline loops: CDR1 LGHDT, CDR2 YNNKEL (reference sequence). V lost 1 base and J lost 7, with 11 bases in between.

This clonotype was observed at least ten times. This rearrangement joins TRBV20-1 to TRBJ1-2; D is possibly TRBD1 (6 bases). The ends were cut back, 2 bases at V and 7 bases at J, with 14 bases in the middle. Germline V gene data show CDR1 as DFQATT and CDR2 as SNEGSKA (reference sequence). There are 13 residues in the CDR3. The chain's CDR3 is CSARWQGMGGYTF. In DNA form, the CDR3 reads TGCAGTGCTAGATGGCAGGGGATGGGTGGCTACACCTTC.